This T cell receptor (beta chain) was identified in a study of T cells after yellow fever vaccination. Background on the study: The authors prepared low-cell-number fractions using SMART-Seq v4 Ultra Low Input.

TCRdb passed the 5' RACE reads through MiXCR, listing each CDR3 protein once. This table has 300,000 to 400,000 distinct CDR3 sequences, roughly 4% appearing once. V was trimmed by 6 bases and J by 3 bases, leaving 14 bases between them. The CDR3 covers 15 residues. Germline lookup yields CDR1 SGHTA and CDR2 FQGTGA. The material was PBMCs, obtained 5 days after the yellow fever booster vaccination. The chain links TRBV7-3 to TRBJ2-2, with D perhaps TRBD2 (6 bases). This clonotype was sampled from a young man who received the YFV17D yellow fever vaccine. The CDR3 nucleotides are TGTGCCAGCAGGGCCGGGAGTAGCGACACCGGGGAGCTGTTTTTT. Translated: CASRAGSSDTGELFF.